The clone carrying this T cell receptor (beta chain) was recorded many times. The germline gives CDR1 SGHTA, CDR2 FQGNSA. V was clipped by 4 bases and J by 4 bases; unmatched bases: 6. CDR3 length: 14 amino acids. The entry originates in a study of T cells in Graves' hyperthyroidism and ophthalmopathy. TCR beta CDR3 regions were amplified from RNA. Carried out on the TCR CDR3, a first-round RT-PCR used the HTBI primer set. TCRdb fed the multiplex PCR reads into MiXCR, producing one record per CDR3 protein. The table lists about 710,000 distinct CDR3 sequences, about 17% of them singletons. Each 10 ml fresh peripheral blood draw supplied the PBMCs.

This sequence was found in a man aged 18 to 35 with Graves' hyperthyroidism. The sample taken for sequencing was blood. The chain links TRBV7-2 to TRBJ2-5; 7 positions agree with TRBD2. The CDR3, as DNA: TGTGCCAGCAGCTCCGTAGCGGGTGGAGAGACCCAGTACTTC. Translated, it gives CASSSVAGGETQYF.